The present T cell receptor (beta chain) was sequenced within a study of blood T cell repertoires in COVID-19. The CDR3 spans 14 residues. In germline, CDR1 is SGHDT, CDR2 YYEEEE. Trimming cost V 4 bases and J 7 bases; bases outside gene matches: 4. Profiling relied on immunoSEQ multiplex PCR, and the TCRdb table lists in-frame clones only, not all of them. Of 200,000 to 250,000 clones detected, less than 90% appear once; the ten largest clones hold 3% to 3.5%. The V and J genes are TRBV5-6 and TRBJ1-6; 8 bases fit TRBD1. This sequence originates from a woman aged 50 to 60 in a cohort exposed to, infected with or recovered from COVID-19 (not recorded which). What was sequenced was PBMCs or T cells enriched from blood (not recorded which). CDR3 DNA: TGTGCCAGCAGCCAACGGACAGGGAATTCACCCCTCCACTTT. The encoded protein is CASSQRTGNSPLHF.